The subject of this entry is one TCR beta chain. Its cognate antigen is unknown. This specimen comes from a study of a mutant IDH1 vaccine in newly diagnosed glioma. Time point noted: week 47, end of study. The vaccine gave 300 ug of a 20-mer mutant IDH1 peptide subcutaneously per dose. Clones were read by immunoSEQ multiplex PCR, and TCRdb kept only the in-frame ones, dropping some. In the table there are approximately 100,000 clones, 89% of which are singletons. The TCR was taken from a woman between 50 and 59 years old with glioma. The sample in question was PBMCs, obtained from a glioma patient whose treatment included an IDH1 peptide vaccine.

The CDR3 nucleotides are TGTGCCAGCAGCTTGGGGGGGAGCCAAGGCGAGACCCAGTACTTC. It specifies CASSLGGSQGETQYF. The chain uses TRBV5-4 and TRBJ2-5; TRBD1 or TRBD2 may be the D gene (5 bases each). The CDR3 totals 15 residues. Germline V gene sequence: CDR1 SGHNT, CDR2 YYREEE (reference sequence). Trimming took off 0 bases at V and 5 bases at J, with 14 bases between the two ends.